This entry concerns a single T cell receptor beta chain. The same CDR3 can be traced to other DNA sequences in this sample. Germline V gene lookup returns CDR1 LNHDA and CDR2 SQIVND (reference sequence). V lost 3 bases and J lost 5, with 10 bases in between. CDR3 size: 14 residues. Clones were sequenced by immunoSEQ multiplex PCR, and TCRdb holds only the in-frame ones, with some missing. The profile covers roughly 100,000 clones, with 80% to 90% appearing a single time and about two fifths taken by the ten largest. The sample comes from a study of T cell responses to AZD1222 COVID-19 vaccine. The sequences come from peripheral blood, collected 28 days after the second AZD1222 dose. The chain employs TRBV19 and TRBJ1-4, with TRBD1 as a possible D gene (5 bases). The TCR sequence derives from an adult who received the AZD1222 COVID-19 vaccine. The DNA for the CDR3 is TGTGCCAGTAGTATCGGGCAGGGCAATGAAAAACTGTTTTTT. It translates to CASSIGQGNEKLFF.